The 5 T cell receptor beta chains given below trace back to one sample, sequenced in a study of post-analysis software for immune sequencing data. Findings and caveats of the study: In patients, TRBV5-6, TRBV5-1 and TRBV20-1 belonged to roughly 5 TRBV segments found more frequently than in controls.

These TCRs' antigens remain unknown. Libraries were made from TCR beta cDNA, and they carried unique molecular identifiers. TCRdb re-called the PCR reads through MiXCR, storing one row per CDR3 protein. In the table there are some 800,000 distinct CDR3 sequences, 46% of which are singletons. Sequences were obtained from blood. The receptor source for this set is a girl aged 10-17 years with multiple sclerosis.

This clonotype appeared a few times. J is TRBJ2-5 and V is TRBV13; 10 bases line up with TRBD2. The last part of the DNA fits TRBJ2-7 better; the J call may be wrong. Germline CDR1 PRHDT, CDR2 FYEKMQ (reference sequence). The CDR3 sequence is 15 residues long. CDR3: CASSLDASGSGEQYF. The CDR3 DNA follows: TGTGCCAGCAGCTTAGATGCTAGCGGGAGTGGCGAGCAGTACTTC.

The CDR3 reads CSAIRDRDTYEQYF. DNA for the CDR3: TGCAGTGCTATCCGGGACAGGGACACCTACGAGCAGTACTTC. The chain carries TRBV20-1 and TRBJ2-7, with 9 positions matching TRBD1. Germline CDR1 is DFQATT and CDR2 is SNEGSKA (reference sequence). V lost 4 bases, J lost 2 bases, and 6 bases stayed unmatched. This CDR3 spans 14 amino acids.

This clonotype was counted between two and nine times. The V and J genes are TRBV4-1 and TRBJ2-1, with TRBD2 matching over 11 bases. The CDR3 contains 18 residues. J gave up 2 bases and V 0 bases, and 6 bases lay outside the gene matches. CDR1 MGHRA and CDR2 YSYEKL come from the germline V gene. The CDR3 DNA is TGCGCCAGCAGCCAAGAGGGGACTAGCGGATTTCCCTACAATGAGCAGTTCTTC. This sequence encodes CASSQEGTSGFPYNEQFF.

This clonotype is a singleton in its sample. The rearrangement joins TRBV20-1 to TRBJ2-7, with TRBD2 matching 7 bases. CDR3 length equals 18 residues. Germline V gene sequence: CDR1 DFQATT, CDR2 SNEGSKA (reference sequence). The V and J ends lost 0 bases and 0 bases, in that order; junction bases with no gene match: 14. CDR3 bases: TGCAGTGCTAGAGATCGTGGGAGGGCCGGGGGGTCCTCCTACGAGCAGTACTTC. Translating it yields CSARDRGRAGGSSYEQYF.

This clonotype has more than one count but fewer than ten. The gene calls are TRBV10-3 and TRBJ1-2; D remains unclear. The CDR3 consists of 15 residues. V was shortened by 0 bases and J by 3 bases, with 11 bases between the two germline ends. CDR1 and CDR2 from the germline V gene are ENHRY and SYGVKD. The CDR3 region is CAISESKGPYYGYTF. CDR3 bases: TGTGCCATCAGTGAGTCGAAGGGTCCCTACTATGGCTACACCTTC.